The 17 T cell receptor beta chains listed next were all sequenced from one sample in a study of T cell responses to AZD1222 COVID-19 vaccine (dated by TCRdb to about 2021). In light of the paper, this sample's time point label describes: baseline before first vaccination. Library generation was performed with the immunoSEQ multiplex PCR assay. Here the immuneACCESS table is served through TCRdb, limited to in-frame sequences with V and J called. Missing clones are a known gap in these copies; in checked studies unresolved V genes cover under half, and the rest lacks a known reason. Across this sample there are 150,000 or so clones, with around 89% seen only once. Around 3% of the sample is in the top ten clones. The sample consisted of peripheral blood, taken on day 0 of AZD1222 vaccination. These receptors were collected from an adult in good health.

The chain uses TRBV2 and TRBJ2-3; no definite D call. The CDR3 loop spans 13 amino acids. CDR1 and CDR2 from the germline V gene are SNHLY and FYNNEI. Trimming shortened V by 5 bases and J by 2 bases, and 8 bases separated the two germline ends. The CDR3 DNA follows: TGTGCCAGCAGTCCCCCGTTCACAGATACGCAGTATTTT. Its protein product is CASSPPFTDTQYF.

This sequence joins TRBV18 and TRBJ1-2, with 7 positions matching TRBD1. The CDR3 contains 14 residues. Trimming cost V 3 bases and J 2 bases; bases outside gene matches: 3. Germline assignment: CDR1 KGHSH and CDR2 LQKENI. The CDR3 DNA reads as TGTGCCAGCTCACCCGACAGGGCGAACTATGGCTACACCTTC. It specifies CASSPDRANYGYTF.

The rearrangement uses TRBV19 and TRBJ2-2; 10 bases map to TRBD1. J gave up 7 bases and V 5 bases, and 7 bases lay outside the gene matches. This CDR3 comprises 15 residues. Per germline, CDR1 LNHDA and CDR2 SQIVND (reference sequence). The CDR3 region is CASSEGQGSIGELFF. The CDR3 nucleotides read TGTGCCAGTAGTGAGGGACAGGGGAGCATCGGGGAGCTGTTTTTT.

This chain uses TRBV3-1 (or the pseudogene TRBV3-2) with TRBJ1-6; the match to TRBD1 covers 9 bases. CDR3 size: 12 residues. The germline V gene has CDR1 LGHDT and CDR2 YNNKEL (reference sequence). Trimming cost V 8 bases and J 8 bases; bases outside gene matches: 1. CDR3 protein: CASRTGDSPLHF. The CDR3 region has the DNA TGTGCCAGCCGGACAGGGGATTCACCCCTCCACTTT.

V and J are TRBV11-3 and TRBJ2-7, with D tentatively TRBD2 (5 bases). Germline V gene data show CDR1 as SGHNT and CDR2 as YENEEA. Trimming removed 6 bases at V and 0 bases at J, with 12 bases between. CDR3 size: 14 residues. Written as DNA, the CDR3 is TGTGCCAGCAGTCGGGATGCGGCCTCCTACGAGCAGTACTTC. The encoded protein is CASSRDAASYEQYF.

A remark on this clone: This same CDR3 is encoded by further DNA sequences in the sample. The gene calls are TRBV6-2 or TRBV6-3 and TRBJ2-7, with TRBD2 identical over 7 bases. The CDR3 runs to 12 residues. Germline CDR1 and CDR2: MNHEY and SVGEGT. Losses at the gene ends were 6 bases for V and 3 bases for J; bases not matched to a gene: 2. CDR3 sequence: CASSWGGYEQYF. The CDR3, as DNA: TGTGCCAGCAGCTGGGGGGGCTACGAGCAGTACTTC.

In DNA form, the CDR3 reads TGTGCCAGCAGCCGGAGACAGGACCTAAGCACAGATACGCAGTATTTT. Translated: CASSRRQDLSTDTQYF. The rearrangement uses TRBV9 and TRBJ2-3; the D gene is possibly TRBD1 (6 bases). The V gene lost 4 bases and the J gene lost 0 bases, with 15 bases spanning the gap. The CDR3 consists of 16 residues. Germline V lookup: CDR1 SGDLS, CDR2 YYNGEE.

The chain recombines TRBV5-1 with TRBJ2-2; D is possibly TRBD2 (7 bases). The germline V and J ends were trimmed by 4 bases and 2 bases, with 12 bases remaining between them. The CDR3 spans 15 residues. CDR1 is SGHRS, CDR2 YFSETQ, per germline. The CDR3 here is CASSHGGRNTGELFF. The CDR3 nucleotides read TGCGCCAGCAGCCACGGGGGGCGCAACACCGGGGAGCTGTTTTTT.

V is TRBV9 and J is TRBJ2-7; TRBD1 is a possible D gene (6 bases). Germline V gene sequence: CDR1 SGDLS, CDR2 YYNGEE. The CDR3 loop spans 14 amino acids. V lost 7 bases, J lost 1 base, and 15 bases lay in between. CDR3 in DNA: TGTGCCAGCCGCCGACCACAGGGATCCTACGAGCAGTACTTC. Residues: CASRRPQGSYEQYF.

The CDR3 sequence: CASSPGRAGENSPLHF. CDR3 in DNA: TGTGCCAGCAGCCCAGGACGTGCAGGGGAGAATTCACCCCTCCACTTT. This chain links TRBV9 with TRBJ1-6; TRBD1 is a possible D gene (6 bases). There are 16 residues in the CDR3. Looked up from germline, CDR1 is SGDLS and CDR2 is YYNGEE. V lost 4 bases and J lost 7, with 18 bases in between.

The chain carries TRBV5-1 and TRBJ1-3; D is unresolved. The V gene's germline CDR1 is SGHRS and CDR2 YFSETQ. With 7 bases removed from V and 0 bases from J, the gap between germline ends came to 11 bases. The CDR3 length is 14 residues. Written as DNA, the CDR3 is TGCGCCAGCCGCTCTGGGATCTCTGGAAACACCATATATTTT. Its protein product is CASRSGISGNTIYF.

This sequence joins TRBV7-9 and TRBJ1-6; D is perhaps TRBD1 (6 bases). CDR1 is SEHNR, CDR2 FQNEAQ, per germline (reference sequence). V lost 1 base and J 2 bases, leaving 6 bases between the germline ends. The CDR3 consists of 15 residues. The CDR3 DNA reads TGTGCCAGCAGCTTAGGGGACACCTATAATTCACCCCTCCACTTT. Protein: CASSLGDTYNSPLHF. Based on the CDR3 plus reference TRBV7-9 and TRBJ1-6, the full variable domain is DTGVSQNPRHKITKRGQNVTFRCDPISEHNRLYWYRQTLGQGPEFLTYFQNEAQLEKSRLLSDRFSAERPKGSFSTLEIQRTEQGDSAMYLCASSLGDTYNSPLHFGNGTRLTVT.

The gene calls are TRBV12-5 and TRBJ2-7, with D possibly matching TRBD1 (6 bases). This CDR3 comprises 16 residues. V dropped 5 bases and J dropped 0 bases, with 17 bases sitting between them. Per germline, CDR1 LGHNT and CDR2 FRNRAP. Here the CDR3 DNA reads TGTGCTAGTGGTGACTCCCCGGGACAAAACTCCTACGAGCAGTACTTC. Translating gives CASGDSPGQNSYEQYF.

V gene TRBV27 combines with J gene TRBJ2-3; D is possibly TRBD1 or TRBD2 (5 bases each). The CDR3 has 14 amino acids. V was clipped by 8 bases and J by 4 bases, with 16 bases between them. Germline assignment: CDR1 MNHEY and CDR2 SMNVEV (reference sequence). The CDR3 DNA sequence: TGTGCCAGCCGTACGGGGCCAAACCCAGATACGCAGTATTTT. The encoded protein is CASRTGPNPDTQYF.

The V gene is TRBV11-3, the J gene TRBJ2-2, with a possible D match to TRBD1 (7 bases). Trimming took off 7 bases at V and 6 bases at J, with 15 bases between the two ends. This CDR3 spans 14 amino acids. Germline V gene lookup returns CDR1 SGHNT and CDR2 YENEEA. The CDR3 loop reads CASNQGGGAGELFF. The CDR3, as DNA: TGTGCCAGCAACCAAGGGGGCGGGGCCGGGGAGCTGTTTTTT. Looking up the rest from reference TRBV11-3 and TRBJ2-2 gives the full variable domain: EAGVVQSPRYKIIEKKQPVAFWCNPISGHNTLYWYLQNLGQGPELLIRYENEEAVDDSQLPKDRFSAERLKGVDSTLKIQPAELGDSAVYLCASNQGGGAGELFFGEGSRLTVL.

The CDR3 protein is CASSPGQGKDTEAFF. The DNA for the CDR3 is TGTGCCAGCAGCCCGGGACAGGGGAAGGACACTGAAGCTTTCTTT. This chain joins TRBV7-9 and TRBJ1-1; 10 bases are shared with TRBD1. J lost 3 bases, V lost 5 bases, and 6 bases had no gene match. Germline loops: CDR1 SEHNR, CDR2 FQNEAQ (reference sequence). This CDR3 region has 15 residues.

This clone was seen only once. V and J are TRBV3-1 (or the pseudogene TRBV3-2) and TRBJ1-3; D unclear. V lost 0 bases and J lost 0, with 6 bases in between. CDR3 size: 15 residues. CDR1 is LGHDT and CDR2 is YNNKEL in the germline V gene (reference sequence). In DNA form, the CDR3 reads TGTGCCAGCAGCCAAGAAAGCCGCTCTGGAAACACCATATATTTT. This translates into CASSQESRSGNTIYF.